This T cell receptor beta chain was found in a study of graft-versus-host responses after intestinal transplantation. Overall study context: Among the recipients, all got anti-thymocyte globulin induction and then tacrolimus and steroids for approximately 3 years.

This clone has only one observation. Its antigen remains unidentified. Only in-frame clones appear in the TCRdb table, and some are missing; sequencing was by immunoSEQ multiplex PCR. Of over 90,000 clones detected, 93% appear once; the ten largest clones hold more than 0.9%. The CDR3 loop spans 16 amino acids. Germline-derived CDR1 and CDR2 are SGHDN and FVKESK. After removal of 1 base from V and 4 bases from J, the junction contained 6 bases not matched to a gene. The receptor was derived from a human donor who received an intestinal transplant. The V gene is TRBV14, the J gene TRBJ1-2; 10 bases match TRBD1. The sequenced sample was unstimulated CD8+ T cells sorted from spleen or lymph node cells, obtained before intestinal transplant. CDR3 region: CASSQGRTGGRYGYTF. The CDR3 nucleotides read TGTGCCAGCAGCCAAGGCCGGACAGGGGGACGCTATGGCTACACCTTC. Complete variable domain (other parts from reference TRBV14 and TRBJ1-2): EAGVTQFPSHSVIEKGQTVTLRCDPISGHDNLYWYRRVMGKEIKFLLHFVKESKQDESGMPNNRFLAERTGGTYSTLKVQPAELEDSGVYFCASSQGRTGGRYGYTFGSGTRLTVV.